Presented here are 21 T cell receptor beta chains from one specimen sequenced in a study of response to subunit inactivated influenza vaccine. TCRdb reanalysed the RT-PCR reads using MiXCR and keeps one entry per CDR3 protein. The sample has about 780,000 distinct CDR3 sequences; around a sixth are singletons. Specimen: PBMCs from blood, collected about 5 days after vaccination. All receptors come from a man aged 50-60 years who received an inactivated influenza vaccine.

This clonotype has only one observation. The chain recombines TRBV20-1 with TRBJ2-5, with 11 positions matching TRBD1. Germline assignment: CDR1 DFQATT and CDR2 SNEGSKA (reference sequence). Trimming removed 6 bases from V and 5 bases from J; junction bases left unmatched: 5. The CDR3 is made up of 13 amino acids. The chain's CDR3 is CSALDRGLETQYF. The DNA of the CDR3 is TGCAGTGCCTTGGACAGGGGGCTTGAGACCCAGTACTTC.

Ten or more counts support this clonotype. The genes are TRBV4-3 and TRBJ2-1; D remains ambiguous. Germline V gene data show CDR1 as LGHNA and CDR2 as YSLEER. The CDR3 extends over 15 amino acids. With 0 bases removed from V and 4 bases from J, the gap between germline ends came to 10 bases. The CDR3 DNA reads TGCGCCAGCAGCCAAGATCAGGTTCGTTACAATGAGCAGTTCTTC. The encoded protein is CASSQDQVRYNEQFF.

The genes are TRBV10-3 and TRBJ2-5; D is uncertain. CDR3 size: 12 residues. Looked up from germline, CDR1 is ENHRY and CDR2 is SYGVKD. Trimming left V 2 bases short and J 2 bases short, with 3 bases between. CDR3 in DNA: TGTGCCATCAGTGAGCGGCAAGAGACCCAGTACTTC. Protein sequence: CAISERQETQYF.

The rearrangement links TRBV6-2 or TRBV6-3 to TRBJ1-1; D gene ambiguous. The CDR3 is 14 amino acids. The germline CDR1 and CDR2 sequences are MNHEY and SVGEGT. The V end lost 7 bases, the J end lost 0 bases, and 12 bases lay between the germline ends. As DNA, the CDR3 is TGTGCCAGCACCAAACAATGGTTGAACACTGAAGCTTTCTTT. It specifies CASTKQWLNTEAFF.

The chain recombines TRBV4-2 with TRBJ2-2; possibly TRBD1 for D (6 bases). In germline, CDR1 is LGHNA, CDR2 YNFKEQ. Trimming left V 4 bases short and J 0 bases short, with 9 bases between. The CDR3 is 15 residues long. The CDR3 here is CASSLDSANTGELFF. The CDR3 nucleotides read TGTGCCAGCAGCCTGGACAGCGCGAACACCGGGGAGCTGTTTTTT.

This clonotype was picked up many times. The V and J genes are TRBV10-3 and TRBJ2-3; 8 bases match TRBD2. The ends lost 4 bases at V and 2 bases at J; junction bases unmatched: 2. Germline V lookup: CDR1 ENHRY, CDR2 SYGVKD. The CDR3 covers 14 residues. For the CDR3, the DNA is TGTGCCATCAGTGGTAGCGGGGACACAGATACGCAGTATTTT. It codes for CAISGSGDTDTQYF.

The gene calls are TRBV11-2 and TRBJ2-7; 7 bases fit TRBD1. The germline gives CDR1 SGHAT, CDR2 FQNNGV. The V and J ends lost 7 bases and 1 base, in that order; junction bases with no gene match: 7. The CDR3 has 14 residues. The CDR3 DNA reads as TGTGCCAGCATCCCCGGGACAGCTTCCTACGAGCAGTACTTC. Encoded protein: CASIPGTASYEQYF.

The table lists this clonotype with a few counts. This sequence joins TRBV13 and TRBJ2-1; D may match TRBD1 or TRBD2 (5 bases each). Germline V CDR1 and CDR2: PRHDT, FYEKMQ (reference sequence). The CDR3 covers 15 residues. V gave up 5 bases and J gave up 5 bases, with 16 bases separating them. The CDR3 protein is CASSPNGRGDNEQFF. In DNA form, the CDR3 reads TGTGCCAGCAGCCCGAACGGTAGAGGGGACAATGAGCAGTTCTTC.

This clonotype was detected a few times. V usage is TRBV6-1 and J usage is TRBJ1-1, with 8 bases that match TRBD1. J was trimmed by 7 bases and V by 7 bases; bases with no gene match: 8. In germline, CDR1 is MNHNS, CDR2 SASEGT. This CDR3 region has 13 residues. Written as DNA, the CDR3 is TGTGCCAGCACCTTTCAGGGGGCGGGTGAAGCTTTCTTT. As protein: CASTFQGAGEAFF.

This clonotype showed up just a few times. The chain recombines TRBV7-6 with TRBJ2-7; 7 bases match TRBD2. Trimming removed 1 base from V and 2 bases from J; junction bases left unmatched: 8. There are 16 residues in the CDR3. Germline loops: CDR1 SGHVS, CDR2 FNYEAQ. The CDR3 coding sequence is TGTGCCAGCAGCTTAGGGGGTGGGGCGGGAGCCTACGAGCAGTACTTC. Translated: CASSLGGGAGAYEQYF.

This chain joins TRBV4-3 and TRBJ1-1; TRBD1 might be the D (5 bases). The CDR3 runs to 15 residues. CDR1 and CDR2 (germline): LGHNA, YSLEER. The V end was cut by 0 bases, the J end by 7 bases, with 15 bases between. In nucleotides, the CDR3 is TGCGCCAGCAGCCAAGATCGATATGGGGCAGGTGAAGCTTTCTTT. This encodes CASSQDRYGAGEAFF.

The chain is built from TRBV7-3 and TRBJ2-1; D gene ambiguous. Germline CDR1 reads SGHTA; CDR2 reads FQGTGA. Trimming left V 5 bases short and J 4 bases short, with 12 bases between. This CDR3 contains 14 residues. In nucleotides, the CDR3 is TGTGCCAGCAGCGCCGAGTCACGGTACAATGAGCAGTTCTTC. Translating it yields CASSAESRYNEQFF.

This clonotype was seen only a few times. This sequence joins TRBV7-9 and TRBJ2-7; D is possibly TRBD1 (5 bases). Trimming took off 6 bases at V and 2 bases at J, with 11 bases between the two ends. This CDR3 is built from 13 residues. Germline CDR1 SEHNR, CDR2 FQNEAQ (reference sequence). The CDR3 region is CASSHRLTYEQYF. CDR3 in DNA: TGTGCCAGCAGTCACAGGCTTACCTACGAGCAGTACTTC.

This clonotype has a handful of counts. This rearrangement joins TRBV4-2 to TRBJ2-7, with D tentatively TRBD1 or TRBD2 (5 bases each). V lost 0 bases, J lost 2 bases, and 11 bases lay in between. The CDR3 consists of 15 residues. CDR1 is LGHNA, CDR2 YNFKEQ, per germline. The CDR3, as DNA: TGTGCCAGCAGCCAAGAGTTGGGGGAGACCTACGAGCAGTACTTC. Residues: CASSQELGETYEQYF.

This clonotype was found many times. The chain couples TRBV7-2 to TRBJ2-1, with 7 bases aligning to TRBD2. CDR1 is SGHTA, CDR2 FQGNSA, per germline. The CDR3 loop spans 14 amino acids. The trim removed 0 bases at V and 6 bases at J, leaving 2 bases unmatched. The CDR3 here is CASSLAAGVNEQFF. CDR3 DNA: TGTGCCAGCAGCTTAGCGGCGGGGGTCAATGAGCAGTTCTTC.

The chain recombines TRBV3-1 with TRBJ1-2, with D maybe TRBD1 (6 bases). This CDR3 is 16 amino acids long. V was cut by 3 bases and J by 3 bases, with 17 bases left in between. Germline V gene data show CDR1 as LGHDT and CDR2 as YNNKEL (reference sequence). The chain's CDR3 is CASSQARTARYYGYTF. In DNA, the CDR3 is TGTGCCAGCAGCCAGGCCAGGACAGCCCGGTACTATGGCTACACCTTC.

This rearrangement joins TRBV7-2 to TRBJ1-6; no definite D call. Germline loops: CDR1 SGHTA, CDR2 FQGNSA. Trimming removed 4 bases from V and 10 bases from J, with 5 bases in between. The CDR3 runs to 11 residues. The CDR3 spells CASSSYSPLHF. In DNA, the CDR3 is TGTGCCAGCAGCTCATACTCACCCCTCCACTTT. Complete variable domain (other parts from reference TRBV7-2 and TRBJ1-6): GAGVSQSPSNKVTEKGKDVELRCDPISGHTALYWYRQSLGQGLEFLIYFQGNSAPDKSGLPSDRFSAERTGGSVSTLTIQRTQQEDSAVYLCASSSYSPLHFGNGTRLTVT.

This clonotype was picked up many times. The V gene is TRBV20-1, the J gene TRBJ1-2; no clear D. Germline CDR1 reads DFQATT; CDR2 reads SNEGSKA (reference sequence). The V and J ends lost 3 bases and 4 bases respectively, with 6 bases between them. The CDR3 contains 11 residues. The CDR3 sequence: CSASSGYGYTF. The CDR3 DNA is TGCAGTGCTAGTAGCGGCTATGGCTACACCTTC.

Details on this clonotype: A junction end diverges from the germline sequence, so it may reflect a read error. The CDR3 DNA sequence: TGCGCCAGCGGGCGCCAACTAAACACTGAAGCTTCCTTT. Amino acid sequence: CASGRQLNTEASF. The chain has TRBV4-3 and TRBJ1-1; no reliable D call. The CDR3 is made up of 13 amino acids. CDR1 and CDR2 (germline): LGHNA, YSLEER.

The CDR3 here is CASSQDPGAGGNEQYF. DNA of the CDR3: TGCGCCAGCAGCCAAGATCCTGGGGCAGGGGGCAACGAGCAGTACTTC. This chain joins TRBV4-3 and TRBJ2-7; 8 positions agree with TRBD1. The V gene's germline CDR1 is LGHNA and CDR2 YSLEER. Unmatched junction bases numbered 9, after V lost 0 bases and J lost 5 bases. The CDR3 is 16 residues long.

In this sample, this clonotype turned up many times. The chain couples TRBV12-3 or TRBV12-4 to TRBJ2-1; tentative D call: TRBD1 (6 bases). V lost 6 bases to trimming and J lost 0 bases, with 12 bases between them. The CDR3 runs to 15 residues. The CDR3 reads CASRDRSASYNEQFF. The CDR3 bases are TGTGCCAGCAGAGACAGGTCCGCCTCCTACAATGAGCAGTTCTTC.